The rows below give T cell receptor beta chains drawn from one sample of a study of Graves' ophthalmopathy and Graves' hyperthyroidism. From the multiplex PCR reads, TCRdb called clonotypes with MiXCR, one entry per CDR3 protein. The data contain more than 1,000,000 distinct CDR3 sequences, about 38% of them seen just once; the ten biggest clones take up approximately 12%. The sequencing input was peripheral blood or thyroid tissue (not recorded which). The source is an adult man with Graves' hyperthyroidism. CDR3s include the opening cysteine and the closing phenylalanine or tryptophan. A D gene is named only where the DNA matches it firmly. Clone size, where shown, is once, few, many, or a class for clones that have expanded.

size	V	J	D	DNA	CDR3
-	TRBV9	TRBJ2-6	TRBD1	TGTGCCAGCAGCGTCGGGACAGGGGGACTCTCTGGGGCCAACGTCCTGACTTTC	CASSVGTGGLSGANVLTF
once	TRBV29-1	TRBJ1-5	-	TGCAGCGTTGGAAACGGAAGAAAAAATCAGCCCCAGCATTTT	CSVGNGRKNQPQHF
many	TRBV7-3	TRBJ2-2	-	TGTGCCAGCAGCTTATTCCCCGGGGAGCTGTTTTTT	CASSLFPGELFF
-	TRBV7-8	TRBJ2-7	TRBD2	TGTGCCAGCAGTAAGGGGACTAGTTCGTACGAGCAGTACTTC	CASSKGTSSYEQYF
many	TRBV2	TRBJ2-2	TRBD1	TGTGCCAGTTCCGGGACAGGGGGCGGGAGCGGGGAGCTGTTTTTT	CASSGTGGGSGELFF
-	TRBV7-2	TRBJ1-1	-	TGTACCAGCAGAGAACGGGGGGCGAACACTGAAGCTTTCTTT	CTSRERGANTEAFF
few	TRBV24-1	TRBJ2-2	-	TGTGCCACCAGTGATTTGAGGCGTCAGGGTGGCACCGGGGAGCTGTTTTTT	CATSDLRRQGGTGELFF
-	TRBV27	TRBJ2-7	-	TGTGCCAGCAGGGGCGGGACGTATGACGAGCAGTACTTC	CASRGGTYDEQYF
-	TRBV5-1	TRBJ2-1	-	TGCGCCAGCAGCAAAGTCTTTGGGAATGAGCAGTTCTTC	CASSKVFGNEQFF
-	TRBV11-2	TRBJ2-2	TRBD1	TGTGCCAGCAGCTCACACAGGGGAAACACCGGGGAGCTGTTTTTT	CASSSHRGNTGELFF
-	TRBV7-8	TRBJ2-7	TRBD2	TGTGCCAGCAGCTTAGGGAGCGGGAGCCACGAGCAGTACTTC	CASSLGSGSHEQYF
many	TRBV5-1	TRBJ2-7	-	TGCGCCAGCAGCGGATGGGACACCACCTCCTACGAGCAGTACTTC	CASSGWDTTSYEQYF
few	TRBV6-5	TRBJ2-7	-	TGTGCCAGCATGGGGCAGGGGAGGAACGAGCAGTACTTC	CASMGQGRNEQYF
few	TRBV7-2	TRBJ2-7	-	TGTGCCAGCAGCTTCCAAACGTGGGGGAGATCCTACGAGCAGTACTTC	CASSFQTWGRSYEQYF
many	TRBV12-3/TRBV12-4	TRBJ1-1	TRBD1	TGTGCCAGCAGTTTGTCGACAGGGGGAACTGAAGCTTTCTTT	CASSLSTGGTEAFF
-	TRBV14	TRBJ2-2	-	TGTGCCAGCAGCCAAGTATTGAGTGGGACTGCGAACACCGCGGAGCTGTTCTTT	CASSQVLSGTANTAELFF
few	TRBV19	TRBJ1-5	-	TGTGCCAGTAGTATCATACAGGGTCGGGATCAGCCCCAGCATTTT	CASSIIQGRDQPQHF
-	TRBV20-1	TRBJ2-5	-	TGCAGTGGTAACATCTTTCAGGGGAAAGAGACCCAGTACTTC	CSGNIFQGKETQYF
many	TRBV10-3	TRBJ1-2	-	TGTGCCATCAGTGGTGGGGGCCAATTCTATGGCTACACCTTC	CAISGGGQFYGYTF
-	TRBV7-9	TRBJ2-2	TRBD2	TGTGCCAGCAGCCCGGGACTACGGGAGCTGTTTTTT	CASSPGLRELFF
few	TRBV6-5	TRBJ1-5	-	TGTGCCAGCAGTCCGGGACCTAGCAATCAGCCCCCGCATTTT	CASSPGPSNQPPHF
-	TRBV9	TRBJ1-4	TRBD1	TGTGCCAGCAGCGTGGACAGGTGCGCTAATGAAAAACTGTTTTTT	CASSVDRCANEKLFF
many	TRBV4-1	TRBJ2-7	TRBD2	TGCGCCAGCAGCCAAGAACTCGGGAGGGCCAACGAGCAGTACTTC	CASSQELGRANEQYF
-	TRBV2	TRBJ2-7	-	-	CACSVDTLAEQYF